Below are 11 T cell receptor beta chains sequenced from a single sample in a study of blood T cell repertoires in COVID-19 (TCRdb year 2020). The library was produced with the immunoSEQ multiplex PCR assay. Drawn from immuneACCESS, this table holds only the in-frame rearrangements with V and J called that TCRdb kept. Clones are partly lost; checked studies trace under half to an unresolved V gene and leave the rest unexplained. The sample table holds some 260,000 clones, of which under 95% were seen once. The top ten constitute 1.5% to 2% of the sample. Sequenced input: PBMCs or T cells enriched from blood (not recorded which). These receptors were collected from a woman aged 18-29 years who had recovered from COVID-19.

The CDR3 sequence is CATSRDHPLQGGEQYF. The CDR3 DNA reads as TGTGCCACCAGCAGAGATCATCCACTACAGGGAGGGGAGCAGTACTTC. The V call is TRBV15, the J call TRBJ2-7; tentatively, D is TRBD2 (7 bases). Trimming left V 0 bases short and J 7 bases short, with 19 bases between. In germline, CDR1 is LNHNV, CDR2 YYDKDF (reference sequence). The CDR3 sequence is 16 residues long.

The chain carries TRBV18 and TRBJ1-1; D is undetermined. V dropped 6 bases and J dropped 0 bases, with 11 bases sitting between them. This CDR3 has 14 amino acids. Germline V lookup: CDR1 KGHSH, CDR2 LQKENI. CDR3 protein: CASSRDTVNTEAFF. The CDR3 DNA follows: TGTGCCAGCTCCCGCGACACGGTGAACACTGAAGCTTTCTTT.

This rearrangement joins TRBV18 to TRBJ2-7; 7 bases fit TRBD1. The CDR3 is 14 residues long. Germline CDR1 and CDR2: KGHSH and LQKENI. Trimming took 0 bases from V and 2 from J; bases not matched to a gene: 1. The CDR3 bases are TGTGCCAGCTCACCACCGGACAGGACCTACGAGCAGTACTTC. It translates to CASSPPDRTYEQYF.

The chain carries TRBV4-3 and TRBJ2-5; D gene ambiguous. Germline V lookup: CDR1 LGHNA, CDR2 YSLEER. V was pared by 0 bases and J by 0 bases, with 8 bases between. The CDR3 contains 15 residues. The CDR3 sequence: CASSQDLPDQETQYF. The DNA of the CDR3 is TGCGCCAGCAGCCAAGATCTCCCAGACCAAGAGACCCAGTACTTC.

This chain links TRBV2 with TRBJ1-1; weak D call: TRBD1 (5 bases). The CDR3 has 13 residues. Trimming removed 7 bases from V and 3 bases from J, with 12 bases in between. Germline assignment: CDR1 SNHLY and CDR2 FYNNEI. CDR3 nucleotide sequence: TGTGCCAGCAAAACAGGTCAAGACACTGAAGCTTTCTTT. Translation gives CASKTGQDTEAFF.

This chain connects TRBV6-5 to TRBJ1-2; D gene uncertain. Germline CDR1 reads MNHEY; CDR2 reads SVGAGI. Trimming took off 2 bases at V and 1 base at J, with 11 bases between the two ends. CDR3 length: 15 residues. The CDR3 protein is CASSYGGAINYGYTF. The CDR3 DNA is TGTGCCAGCAGTTACGGCGGAGCTATTAACTATGGCTACACCTTC.

The J gene is TRBJ1-3, the V gene TRBV7-8; perhaps TRBD1 as D (6 bases). Germline V lookup: CDR1 SGHVS, CDR2 FQNEAQ. Trimming shortened V by 5 bases and J by 0 bases, and 17 bases separated the two germline ends. CDR3 length equals 17 residues. The CDR3: CASSQTDRTNSGNTIYF. CDR3 DNA sequence: TGTGCCAGCAGCCAAACCGACAGGACGAACTCTGGAAACACCATATATTTT.

The chain links TRBV5-4 to TRBJ1-2, with no clear D. The germline V gene has CDR1 SGHNT and CDR2 YYREEE (reference sequence). V dropped 0 bases and J dropped 1 base, with 7 bases sitting between them. This CDR3 spans 14 amino acids. This CDR3 reads CASSLAQVNYGYTF. Here the CDR3 DNA reads TGTGCCAGCAGCTTGGCCCAGGTTAACTATGGCTACACCTTC.

V is TRBV10-3 and J is TRBJ1-3; D is perhaps TRBD1 (5 bases). The V end lost 3 bases, the J end lost 2 bases, and 11 bases lay between the germline ends. Germline CDR1 ENHRY, CDR2 SYGVKD. The CDR3 runs 15 residues. The CDR3 is CAISENRLTGNTIYF. The CDR3 coding sequence is TGTGCCATCAGTGAAAACAGGTTGACTGGAAACACCATATATTTT.

This clone was seen more than once but under ten times. The rearrangement uses TRBV6-4 and TRBJ2-1, with TRBD2 identical over 11 bases. The CDR3 sequence is 15 residues long. Per the germline V gene, CDR1 is MRHNA and CDR2 is SNTAGT. The V and J ends lost 6 bases and 4 bases, in that order; junction bases with no gene match: 5. CDR3 in amino acids: CASSAIAGGYNEQFF. The CDR3 coding sequence is TGTGCCAGCAGCGCAATAGCGGGAGGGTACAATGAGCAGTTCTTC.

The CDR3 spells CASSLGGKTQYF. In nucleotides, the CDR3 is TGTGCCAGCAGCTTAGGAGGAAAGACCCAGTACTTC. The chain uses TRBV11-1 and TRBJ2-5; D is undetermined. CDR1 is SGHAT and CDR2 is FQDESV in the germline V gene (reference sequence). The CDR3 contains 12 residues. The V gene lost 1 base and the J gene lost 6 bases, with 6 bases spanning the gap.